What follows are 16 T cell receptor beta chains derived from one specimen sequenced in a study of vaccination effects on CD4 cells after COVID-19 (dated by TCRdb to about 2022). Library prep was done by the immunoSEQ multiplex PCR assay. Sourced from immuneACCESS, this table was stored by TCRdb with only in-frame sequences that have V and J called. A share of the clones is absent; for the studies checked, an unresolved V gene accounts for under half, and the remainder has no known explanation. The sample table lists about 37,000 clones, roughly 66% of them with a count of one. Roughly 30% of the sample belongs to the ten largest clones. These receptors have no identified antigens. The ViraFEST assay stimulated PBMC with viral peptide pools and then used TCR sequencing to identify antigen-specific CD4+ T cell clonotypes by expansion. After roughly 11 days of culture, CD4+ T cells were isolated with the EasySep CD4+ T cell isolation kit. Convalescent patients had PCR-confirmed SARS-CoV-2 infection between March and December 2020, before Alpha, Beta and Delta variants emerged in the United States.

Specimen: CD4+ T cells from PBMCs cultured with a peptide pool, collected before COVID-19 vaccination. The receptors were sampled from a human donor who had a prior SARS-CoV-2 infection.

This sequence joins TRBV5-1 and TRBJ2-1; 12 bases line up with TRBD2. The CDR3 spans 18 residues. The V and J ends lost 2 bases and 3 bases, in that order; junction bases with no gene match: 9. Germline V lookup: CDR1 SGHRS, CDR2 YFSETQ. The CDR3, as DNA: TGCGCCAGCAGCTTAGGTCTAGCGGGGGGGCCAGGCTACAATGAGCAGTTCTTC. It codes for CASSLGLAGGPGYNEQFF.

This chain joins TRBV18 and TRBJ1-1; tentatively, D is TRBD1 (6 bases). V lost 0 bases, J lost 5 bases, and 13 bases lay in between. The CDR3 is made up of 15 amino acids. Germline CDR1 and CDR2: KGHSH and LQKENI. CDR3 in DNA: TGTGCCAGCTCACCACCGGAGGGGGGACGGACTGAAGCTTTCTTT. Translating gives CASSPPEGGRTEAFF.

This clone was observed once. The J gene is TRBJ1-1, the V gene TRBV5-1, with 7 bases lining up with TRBD1. V was clipped by 4 bases and J by 7 bases; unmatched bases: 4. Germline CDR1 and CDR2: SGHRS and YFSETQ. The CDR3 is made up of 12 amino acids. The CDR3 loop is CASSRRDSEAFF. CDR3 DNA: TGCGCCAGCAGCCGGCGGGACAGTGAAGCTTTCTTT.

The gene calls are TRBV6-5 and TRBJ2-2; TRBD1 is a possible D gene (6 bases). V was shortened by 2 bases and J by 4 bases, with 14 bases between the two germline ends. Germline V gene lookup returns CDR1 MNHEY and CDR2 SVGAGI. This CDR3 contains 16 residues. The CDR3 reads CASSYPQGTGTGELFF. The CDR3, as DNA: TGTGCCAGCAGTTACCCACAGGGTACGGGCACCGGGGAGCTGTTTTTT.

Written as DNA, the CDR3 is TGTGCCAGCCAAACCCCCTCGGTGACCTACGAGCAGTACTTC. Its protein product is CASQTPSVTYEQYF. The V call is TRBV28, the J call TRBJ2-7; D unclear. V lost 8 bases and J 2 bases, leaving 16 bases between the germline ends. This CDR3 contains 14 residues. Germline V CDR1 and CDR2: MDHEN, SYDVKM. The full variable domain, its missing parts supplied by reference TRBV28 and TRBJ2-7, is DVKVTQSSRYLVKRTGEKVFLECVQDMDHENMFWYRQDPGLGLRLIYFSYDVKMKEKGDIPEGYSVSREKKERFSLILESASTNQTSMYLCASQTPSVTYEQYFGPGTRLTVT.

V usage is TRBV5-1 and J usage is TRBJ1-2, with D unresolved. Trimming cost V 4 bases and J 0 bases, with 13 bases left between them. This CDR3 is 15 amino acids long. Per the germline V gene, CDR1 is SGHRS and CDR2 is YFSETQ. This CDR3 reads CASSATPGSNYGYTF. In DNA, the CDR3 is TGCGCCAGCAGCGCAACCCCCGGATCTAACTATGGCTACACCTTC. Drawing the rest from reference TRBV5-1 and TRBJ1-2, the complete variable domain is KAGVTQTPRYLIKTRGQQVTLSCSPISGHRSVSWYQQTPGQGLQFLFEYFSETQRNKGNFPGRFSGRQFSNSRSEMNVSTLELGDSALYLCASSATPGSNYGYTFGSGTRLTVV.

The chain joins TRBV6-2 or TRBV6-3 to TRBJ2-2, with 8 bases aligning to TRBD2. Germline lookup yields CDR1 MNHEY and CDR2 SVGEGT. V dropped 6 bases and J dropped 0; count of bases not matched to a gene: 6. The CDR3 runs 16 residues. CDR3 loop: CASSLILAANTGELFF. CDR3 nucleotides: TGTGCCAGCAGCTTGATACTAGCGGCGAACACCGGGGAGCTGTTTTTT.

The sample holds a few counts of this clone. The V call is TRBV12-5, the J call TRBJ1-4, with D maybe TRBD1 (5 bases). The CDR3 is made up of 14 amino acids. Germline V lookup: CDR1 LGHNT, CDR2 FRNRAP. With 8 bases removed from V and 8 bases from J, the gap between germline ends came to 18 bases. The CDR3 reads CASTLAQSGEKLFF. CDR3 nucleotides: TGTGCTAGTACATTGGCCCAATCAGGGGAAAAACTGTTTTTT.

The chain uses TRBV14 and TRBJ2-5; D remains ambiguous. Germline V lookup: CDR1 SGHDN, CDR2 FVKESK. This CDR3 spans 14 amino acids. With 1 base removed from V and 4 bases from J, the gap between germline ends came to 10 bases. The CDR3 nucleotides are TGTGCCAGCAGCCAAGTCTGGGTTTCAGAGACCCAGTACTTC. Translated, it gives CASSQVWVSETQYF.

V gene TRBV27 combines with J gene TRBJ2-3; 10 bases match TRBD2. This CDR3 spans 14 amino acids. V trimming: 5 bases; J trimming: 5 bases; junction bases outside the gene matches: 4. CDR1 is MNHEY, CDR2 SMNVEV, per germline (reference sequence). CDR3 loop: CASSLRTSGDTQYF. The CDR3 DNA reads as TGTGCCAGCAGTCTTCGGACTAGCGGAGATACGCAGTATTTT.

The CDR3 nucleotides read TGTGCCAGCAGCTTAGGTGTAGGGGAAAATAGCAATCAGCCCCAGCATTTT. This codes for CASSLGVGENSNQPQHF. The rearrangement joins TRBV7-9 to TRBJ1-5, with a tentative D call TRBD1 (5 bases). V lost 1 base and J 0 bases, leaving 13 bases between the germline ends. CDR3 length: 17 amino acids. Germline V gene lookup returns CDR1 SEHNR and CDR2 FQNEAQ (reference sequence).

The gene calls are TRBV12-3 or TRBV12-4 and TRBJ2-1; D might be TRBD1 (5 bases). V lost 1 base to trimming and J lost 9 bases, with 10 bases between them. The CDR3 length is 13 residues. The CDR3 sequence: CASSLEGDSEQFF. CDR3 DNA sequence: TGTGCCAGCAGTTTAGAGGGCGACAGTGAGCAGTTCTTC.

This clone has only a few counts. The chain uses TRBV3-1 (or the pseudogene TRBV3-2) and TRBJ2-7, with a possible D match to TRBD2 (6 bases). The CDR3 sequence is 14 residues long. CDR1 and CDR2 from the germline V gene are LGHDT and YNNKEL (reference sequence). V was pared by 3 bases and J by 0 bases, with 9 bases between. CDR3 sequence reads: CASSHSGSSYEQYF. The CDR3 nucleotides read TGTGCCAGCAGCCATAGCGGAAGCTCCTACGAGCAGTACTTC.

V is TRBV7-9 and J is TRBJ1-2; TRBD1 might be the D (6 bases). The CDR3 runs 13 residues. Trimming cost V 5 bases and J 2 bases, with 9 bases left between them. CDR1 and CDR2 from the germline V gene are SEHNR and FQNEAQ (reference sequence). The CDR3 spells CASSRGQNYGYTF. Written as DNA, the CDR3 is TGTGCCAGCAGCCGGGGACAAAACTATGGCTACACCTTC.

The chain uses TRBV3-1 (or the pseudogene TRBV3-2) and TRBJ2-5, with D perhaps given as TRBD1 or TRBD2 (5 bases each). Trimming pared 4 bases from V and 5 bases from J, leaving 17 bases between. This CDR3 contains 15 residues. Per germline, CDR1 LGHDT and CDR2 YNNKEL (reference sequence). CDR3 residues: CASSRTGRPDETQYF. The CDR3, as DNA: TGTGCCAGCAGCCGAACGGGACGCCCGGACGAGACCCAGTACTTC.

The chain has TRBV23-1 and TRBJ2-1, with 10 nucleotides matching TRBD2. TRBV23-1 is sorted into the ORF group, with uncertain function. With 0 bases clipped from V and 0 bases from J, the junction kept 8 bases outside the gene matches. The CDR3 has 19 residues. The CDR3 sequence: CASSQSQEAGGPSYNEQFF. The CDR3 DNA follows: TGCGCCAGCAGTCAATCGCAAGAAGCGGGAGGGCCCTCCTACAATGAGCAGTTCTTC.